This T cell receptor beta chain came from a study of blood T cell repertoires in COVID-19. Whole-study context: The United States, Italy and Spain were the sources of the acute and convalescent COVID-19 samples. T cells, B-cell-depleted T cells, or PBMCs provided the cDNA or gDNA that served as material.

Authors' processing steps: How many nucleated cells were present was estimated from reference gene primer amplification. Produced via immunoSEQ multiplex PCR; TCRdb's table is partial and in-frame only. The V and J calls and the clone size are those of that table, but D and trimming were determined from the DNA. This sample has some 140,000 clones; more than 70% occur once, and the top ten carry roughly 4.5%. Trimming stripped 4 bases from V and 4 bases from J, with 13 bases between. This CDR3 is built from 13 residues. In germline, CDR1 is SQVTM, CDR2 ANQGSEA. Material for sequencing was peripheral blood. V and J are TRBV29-1 and TRBJ1-1; tentative D call: TRBD1 (5 bases). This sequence was found in a human donor in a cohort sampled during active COVID-19. The CDR3 protein is CSVGRSGGTEAFF. The CDR3 bases are TGCAGCGTTGGGAGATCGGGGGGCACTGAAGCTTTCTTT.